The entry that follows covers one T cell receptor (beta chain) sequence. Its target is unknown. The PCR had 60 Vbeta and 13 Jbeta primers. TCRdb's table, derived via immunoSEQ multiplex PCR, lists solely in-frame clones and lacks some. The table includes approximately 160,000 clones, 77% detected once. This record comes from a study of cytomegalovirus exposure and HLA in healthy donors. The overall study: Most genotyped donors, approximately 81% of some 400, had Caucasian-associated genetic ancestry.

Germline assignment: CDR1 MNHNS and CDR2 SASEGT. The CDR3 length is 11 residues. The V end lost 11 bases, the J end lost 6 bases, and 13 bases lay between the germline ends. Findings of the study overall: Overall, approximately 180 TCR beta chains were annotated as cytomegalovirus-associated. When analyzed later, a missense DCLRE1C variant was found to be linked to TCR beta V- and J-gene trimming.

The origin of this receptor is a woman in her thirties or forties in good health and CMV-seropositive. The sequenced material came from PBMCs. This chain connects TRBV6-1 to TRBJ1-2; tentative D call: TRBD1 (5 bases). The CDR3 DNA sequence: TGTGCCGACTGGGAAGGGGATGGCTACACCTTC. This translates into CADWEGDGYTF.